This T cell receptor beta chain was recovered during a study of cytomegalovirus exposure and HLA in healthy donors. Study as a whole: Of 300 to 450 genotyped donors, 70% to 85% clustered with self-reported Caucasian donors. The study, taken as a whole, reports: Reportedly, TCR beta sequences accurately predicted HLA-A and HLA-B alleles in most subjects. HLA alleles were associated with 17,000 or so TCR beta sequences in a later analysis at 0.05 false discovery rate.

The ends were cut back, 2 bases at V and 1 base at J, with 9 bases in the middle. The CDR3 is 15 residues long. CDR1 and CDR2 (germline): MNHEY, SVGAGI. This clone was picked up one time. Its antigen is unidentified. Healthy individuals who donated bone marrow served as the donors. PCR employed 60 Vbeta and 13 Jbeta primers. Profiling relied on immunoSEQ multiplex PCR, and the TCRdb table lists in-frame clones only, not all of them. The sample includes over 150,000 clones, 79% of them seen just once. The sample consisted of PBMCs. The chain links TRBV6-5 to TRBJ1-5; D not resolved. This sequence was found in a man between 40 and 49 years old in good health and CMV-seronegative. The CDR3 is CASSYEGSSNQPQHF. CDR3 nucleotides: TGTGCCAGCAGTTACGAGGGCAGCAGCAATCAGCCCCAGCATTTT.